This T cell receptor (beta chain) was obtained from a study of cytomegalovirus exposure and HLA in healthy donors. Study context: Of 398 genotyped donors, around 76% clustered with self-reported Caucasian donors. Study results and caveats: Earlier analysis yielded a pattern in which most TCR beta V segments were productive about 90% or about 30% of the time. With high specificity and sensitivity, the classifier reportedly diagnosed cytomegalovirus status. Presence/absence analyses rested on an assumption that sequencing depth was roughly uniform across donors.

To note about this clone: Antigen specificity is unknown.

The CDR3 sequence is 15 residues long. V lost 6 bases, J lost 8 bases, and 17 bases lay in between. Germline-derived CDR1 and CDR2 are KGHSH and LQKENI. The PCR made use of 60 Vbeta and 13 Jbeta primers. This table comes from immunoSEQ multiplex PCR, and its TCRdb copy is limited to in-frame clones, with some not included. The profile covers under 95,000 clones, with roughly 80% appearing a single time and approximately 15% taken by the ten largest. This chain connects TRBV18 to TRBJ1-6; D gene ambiguous. Material: PBMCs. This receptor was taken from a woman in her 40s in good health and CMV-seropositive. This CDR3 is CASSRDPTGDSPLHF. DNA for the CDR3: TGTGCCAGCTCCAGAGACCCCACCGGGGATTCACCCCTCCACTTT. Full variable domain (missing parts from reference TRBV18 and TRBJ1-6): NAGVMQNPRHLVRRRGQEARLRCSPMKGHSHVYWYRQLPEEGLKFMVYLQKENIIDESGMPKERFSAEFPKEGPSILRIQQVVRGDSAAYFCASSRDPTGDSPLHFGNGTRLTVT.